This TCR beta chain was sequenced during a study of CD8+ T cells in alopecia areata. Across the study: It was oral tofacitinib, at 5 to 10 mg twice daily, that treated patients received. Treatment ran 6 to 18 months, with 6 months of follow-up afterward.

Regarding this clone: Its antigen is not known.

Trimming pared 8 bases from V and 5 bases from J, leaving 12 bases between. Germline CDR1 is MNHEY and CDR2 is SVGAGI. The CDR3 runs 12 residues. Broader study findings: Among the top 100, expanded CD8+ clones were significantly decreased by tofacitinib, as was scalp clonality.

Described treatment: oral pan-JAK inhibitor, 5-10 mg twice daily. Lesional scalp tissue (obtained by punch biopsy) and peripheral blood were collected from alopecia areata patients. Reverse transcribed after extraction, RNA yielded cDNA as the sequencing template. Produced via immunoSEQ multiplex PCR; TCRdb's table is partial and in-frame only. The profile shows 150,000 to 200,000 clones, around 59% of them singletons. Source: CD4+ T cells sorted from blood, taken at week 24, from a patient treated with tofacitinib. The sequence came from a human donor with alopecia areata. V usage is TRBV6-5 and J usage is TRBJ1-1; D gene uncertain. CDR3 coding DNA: TGTGCCAGCGAGCTTTCGGGGACTGAAGCTTTCTTT. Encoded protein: CASELSGTEAFF.